This TCR beta chain was recovered during a study of T cells in localized non-small cell lung cancer. A remark on this clone: As yet, its antigen is unknown.

The V end was cut by 0 bases, the J end by 7 bases, with 10 bases between. The CDR3 sequence is 14 residues long. Germline CDR1 reads SGHRS; CDR2 reads YFSETQ. Sequencing used immunoSEQ multiplex PCR; TCRdb keeps in-frame clones, though not all of them. The data contain nearly 25,000 clones, approximately 83% of them singletons. Study-wide points: Researchers found a median approximately 55 of the top 100 tumor clones in adjacent lung.

The chain carries TRBV5-1 and TRBJ1-4; D perhaps matches TRBD1 (6 bases). Here the sequenced sample was peripheral blood, taken before any cancer treatment. This TCR derives from a male donor aged 60 or older with stage II squamous cell lung carcinoma. The CDR3 loop reads CASSLGQGSEKLFF. In DNA form, the CDR3 reads TGCGCCAGCAGCTTGGGGCAGGGGAGTGAAAAACTGTTTTTT.